This T cell receptor (beta chain) was identified in a study of molecular identifiers for immune sequencing clone quantification listed by TCRdb under 2018. A note on the overall study: For a replicate experiment, RNA from approximately 20,000 or 100,000 naive CD8 T cells was divided into five aliquots, of which four were sequenced. This methods study used CD8 T cells to benchmark TCR RNA copy counting and molecular-identifier clustering-based TCR repertoire sequencing (MIDCIRS). Points the paper makes about the study in general: Spiked-in Jurkat TCR RNA equivalent to a single cell was reported to be detectable even among more than 900,000 naive CD8 T cells. Modeling indicated about 3 TCR RNA copies recovered per cell, compared with around 10 by digital PCR, which implies a capture efficiency of around 30%. In CMV-specific effector cells, over 98% of molecules were held by clones above 20 RNA copies, whereas under 1% of molecules were held by such clones in naive cells. Highly expanded clone sizes could be underestimated if identical TCR molecules share a barcode. Spiked-in Jurkat TCR RNA (approximately 10 copies' worth), which is not part of the donor repertoire, was contained in the naive libraries. When barcode sub-clustering was not used, chimeric consensus sequences inflated TCR diversity, with chimeras reaching as high as 47%.

The library relied on PCR. Data came from a NextSeq 500. Bulk TCR libraries were made following a previously described method, with the TCR primers given in Table S5. The Qiagen AllPrep DNA/RNA kit was used to purify total RNA. Before any analysis, reads coming from multiple sequencing runs of the same library were combined into one pool. In the original analysis: Reads were retained only if an exact TCR constant sequence was present, and the retained reads were trimmed to 150 nt and grouped according to their 12-nt molecular barcodes. Reads inside each barcode group were sub-clustered using a 15% Levenshtein threshold, and a quality-weighted consensus sequence was constructed for each RNA molecule. Non-functional sequences were discarded, and so were lower-count sequences lying one edit away from another sequence. Barcode sub-clusters with fewer than 20% of the maximum read count were removed, based on fitting two negative binomial distributions. Through fastp at Q25 and MiXCR, TCRdb rebuilt clones from the public reads, retaining in-frame beta chains. When rows share a CDR3 protein, they turn into one entry using the most common DNA and genes. Here the V and J calls rest on TCRdb's processing, not on the authors' analysis. The sample profile shows about 100,000 distinct CDR3 sequences; roughly a third of them were found once. In total, the top ten clones hold less than 5% of the sample.

Libraries of naive CD8 T cells were built from approximately 20,000 to 1,000,000 sorted cells, with 10%, 30% or 50% of the purified RNA used. Naive CD8 T cells were FACS-sorted as CD8+CD4-CCR7+CD45RA+ on a BD FACSAria II into RLT Plus buffer. To test detection sensitivity, Jurkat RNA equal to 10 or so TCR copies was added to samples of about 20,000-1,000,000 naive CD8 T cells. Enrichment of CD8 T cells was performed with RosetteSep CD8+ T Cell Enrichment Cocktail and Ficoll-Paque, after which ACK red cell lysis was carried out. For this clonotype: Its antigen is still unknown. This may be a read error, as it is one base from a much larger clone.

The CDR3 spans 15 residues, from the cysteine through the phenylalanine. Only the CDR3 DNA is retained, 45 bases long and in frame from the first base. According to the germline V gene, CDR1 reads SGHVS and CDR2 reads FQNEAQ. Sample: naive CD8+ T cells from blood, with Jurkat cell RNA spiked in. Reading the label with the study, this specimen's cell subset or site is: FACS-sorted CD8+CD4-CCR7+CD45RA+ naive T cells. This receptor was obtained from a human donor in good health. Some libraries in this study had Jurkat cell RNA spiked in. The receptor chain draws on TRBV7-8 and TRBJ2-1; TRBD2 aligns with 7 central bases. CDR3 loop: CASSPSGLLYSEQFF. The nucleotide sequence reads TGTGCCAGCAGCCCTTCGGGACTACTTTACAGTGAGCAGTTCTTC.